One and the same sample provided the 31 T cell receptor beta chains below, sequenced in a study of neurological immune-mediated disorders. TCRdb fed the 5' RACE reads into MiXCR, producing one record per CDR3 protein. The repertoire has 55,000 to 70,000 distinct CDR3 sequences, 4% to 6% of them found once; the top ten carry 3.4%. Specimen: PBMCs. The source is a woman aged 45-65 years with multiple sclerosis.

Ten or more counts support this clonotype. The DNA for the CDR3 is TGTGCCACCAGCAGAGGTAGTGGACAGTTCTATGGCTACACCTTC. This codes for CATSRGSGQFYGYTF. V is TRBV15 and J is TRBJ1-2, with a weak D call TRBD1 (6 bases). V lost 1 base and J 4 bases, leaving 13 bases between the germline ends. The CDR3 covers 15 residues. Per germline, CDR1 LNHNV and CDR2 YYDKDF (reference sequence).

Worth noting for this clonotype: This may arise from a read error, as a much more abundant clone is one base away. In this CDR3 the conserved last residue, phenylalanine or tryptophan, is missing, so a read error is likely. In DNA, the CDR3 is TGCGCCAGCAGCCCCCTTACTAGCGGGGGGCCCTCATCCTACAATGAGCAGTTCTAC. Translating it yields CASSPLTSGGPSSYNEQFY. The V gene is TRBV5-1, the J gene TRBJ2-1, with 12 bases matching TRBD2. The CDR3 is 19 amino acids. V gave up 4 bases and J gave up 1 base; unmatched junction bases: 12. Germline CDR1 and CDR2: SGHRS and YFSETQ.

At least ten counts were recorded for this clonotype. The gene calls are TRBV5-6 and TRBJ2-5, with D unclear. The CDR3 is 14 amino acids. Trimming left V 3 bases short and J 4 bases short, with 13 bases between. Germline CDR1 and CDR2: SGHDT and YYEEEE. CDR3 protein: CASSSQITGETQYF. CDR3 DNA sequence: TGTGCCAGCAGCTCACAGATAACGGGAGAGACCCAGTACTTC.

As concerns this clonotype: A read error may explain this, as a much larger clone is one base away. The chain carries TRBV5-5 and TRBJ2-1; 7 bases line up with TRBD2. CDR1 is SGHKS, CDR2 YYEKEE, per germline (reference sequence). The CDR3 extends over 15 amino acids. Trimming removed 5 bases from V and 9 bases from J; junction bases left unmatched: 14. This chain's CDR3 is CASSLRDYLSSEQFF. The CDR3 bases are TGTGCCAGCAGTTTGCGGGACTATCTAAGCAGTGAGCAGTTCTTC.

The V and J genes are TRBV5-1 and TRBJ1-2; no firm D call. In germline, CDR1 is SGHRS, CDR2 YFSETQ. Trimming removed 0 bases from V and 4 bases from J, with 10 bases in between. This CDR3 is built from 14 residues. The CDR3 sequence is CASSLGKGGYGYTF. The CDR3 DNA sequence: TGCGCCAGCAGCTTGGGTAAGGGCGGCTATGGCTACACCTTC.

In this sample, this clonotype turned up many times. The CDR3 coding sequence is TGTGCCAGCAGCCCTCAGGGGTTCTACGAGCAGTACGTC. This translates into CASSPQGFYEQYV. V and J are TRBV6-2 or TRBV6-3 and TRBJ2-7, with D perhaps matching TRBD1 (6 bases). There are 13 residues in the CDR3. CDR1 is MNHEY, CDR2 SVGEGT, per germline. V shed 6 bases and J shed 3 bases, with 12 bases lying between them.

The chain combines TRBV7-6 with TRBJ2-7; D unresolved. V shed 4 bases and J shed 3 bases, with 13 bases lying between them. From germline, CDR1 is SGHVS and CDR2 FNYEAQ. This CDR3 has 14 amino acids. This CDR3 is CASSSTRMGYEQYF. CDR3 in DNA: TGTGCCAGCAGCTCCACCCGGATGGGCTACGAGCAGTACTTC.

This clonotype was recorded many times. This chain joins TRBV12-3 or TRBV12-4 and TRBJ2-7; D not resolved. The V end was cut by 5 bases, the J end by 3 bases, with 11 bases between. CDR3 length: 13 amino acids. Written as DNA, the CDR3 is TGTGCCAGCAGTACCGGGCCTCTCTACGAGCAGTACGTC. Translating it yields CASSTGPLYEQYV.

In its sample, this clonotype was seen many times. The chain is built from TRBV5-1 and TRBJ2-1, with TRBD2 matching 9 bases. Germline V gene lookup returns CDR1 SGHRS and CDR2 YFSETQ. The trim removed 4 bases at V and 7 bases at J, leaving 3 bases unmatched. This CDR3 contains 13 residues. The CDR3 nucleotides read TGCGCCAGCAGCGTAGCGGGGGAGAATGAGCAGTTCTTC. Translation gives CASSVAGENEQFF.

Turning to this clonotype: It may be a read error: a sequence one base away is much more abundant. The chain couples TRBV5-1 to TRBJ2-7; D call uncertain. This CDR3 is built from 13 residues. Germline V gene lookup returns CDR1 SGHRS and CDR2 YFSETQ. In nucleotides, the CDR3 is TGCGCCAGCAGCTTGGGGCAGACCTACGAGAAGTACTTC. Protein: CASSLGQTYEKYF.

In this sample, this clonotype turned up many times. The gene calls are TRBV12-3 or TRBV12-4 and TRBJ1-2; D remains ambiguous. CDR3 size: 12 residues. V lost 3 bases and J 8 bases, leaving 10 bases between the germline ends. For the CDR3, the DNA is TGTGCCAGCAGTTTTCGACGTGCCGGCTACACCTTC. Residues: CASSFRRAGYTF.

Ten or more counts support this clonotype. The chain links TRBV12-3 or TRBV12-4 to TRBJ2-6; D gene unclear. With 1 base removed from V and 1 base from J, the gap between germline ends came to 5 bases. This CDR3 contains 15 residues. The CDR3 DNA is TGTGCCAGCAGTTTAGTAGGATCTGGGGCCAACGTCCTGACTTTC. Its translation: CASSLVGSGANVLTF.

This clonotype was recorded many times. The rearrangement joins TRBV20-1 to TRBJ2-7; D possibly matches TRBD1 or TRBD2 (5 bases each). Trimming pared 5 bases from V and 0 bases from J, leaving 20 bases between. Germline-derived CDR1 and CDR2 are DFQATT and SNEGSKA (reference sequence). This CDR3 is 16 amino acids long. The CDR3: CSAGDPGAPSSYEQYF. The DNA of the CDR3 is TGCAGTGCTGGGGACCCCGGGGCGCCGAGCTCCTACGAGCAGTACTTC.

This clonotype was detected a few times. In DNA form, the CDR3 reads TGTGCCAGCAGCCTCGAAAGGGGGCTCGAGCAGTACGTC. It yields the protein CASSLERGLEQYV. V usage is TRBV11-2 and J usage is TRBJ2-7; 7 bases map to TRBD1. Germline CDR1 is SGHAT and CDR2 is FQNNGV. The V gene end was trimmed by 5 bases and the J gene end by 6 bases; junction bases not matched to a gene: 7. The length of the CDR3 is 13 residues.

The table lists this clonotype with many counts. V usage is TRBV7-6 and J usage is TRBJ2-5; TRBD2 aligns across 12 bases. The CDR3 sequence is 17 residues long. Germline values: CDR1 SGHVS, CDR2 FNYEAQ. V trimming: 5 bases; J trimming: 2 bases; junction bases outside the gene matches: 9. The CDR3 DNA sequence: TGTGCCAGCAGCCCACTAGCGGGGGGAAGCGTGCAAGAGACCCAGTACTTC. Translating gives CASSPLAGGSVQETQYF.

This clonotype was seen at least ten times. V gene TRBV20-1 combines with J gene TRBJ2-3; 8 nucleotides line up with TRBD2. This CDR3 is 16 amino acids long. Germline lookup yields CDR1 DFQATT and CDR2 SNEGSKA (reference sequence). The V segment lost 1 base and the J segment 2 bases; nucleotides outside the gene matches: 8. The CDR3 spells CSARVSAGGLTDTQYF. The CDR3 DNA reads as TGCAGTGCTAGAGTTTCTGCGGGGGGACTCACAGATACGCAGTATTTT.

This clonotype was seen a handful of times. CDR3 nucleotides: TGTGCCAGCAGCCAAGTCGACGGGTCCGGGGAGCTGTTTTTT. Protein product: CASSQVDGSGELFF. The rearrangement uses TRBV4-2 and TRBJ2-2; D gene unclear. This CDR3 comprises 14 residues. CDR1 LGHNA and CDR2 YNFKEQ come from the germline V gene. Trimming left V 1 base short and J 6 bases short, with 9 bases between.

In this sample, this clonotype turned up many times. The chain employs TRBV7-2 and TRBJ1-4; D unclear. Germline CDR1 reads SGHTA; CDR2 reads FQGNSA. This CDR3 has 16 amino acids. The V end lost 4 bases, the J end lost 0 bases, and 12 bases lay between the germline ends. CDR3 DNA: TGTGCCAGCAGCTCAGGAGACGGACCAACTAATGAAAAACTGTTTTTT. Translating gives CASSSGDGPTNEKLFF.

This clonotype was observed many times. Relative to the germline gene, one junction end is altered; a read error may explain this. J is TRBJ2-5 and V is TRBV7-7; 9 bases are shared with TRBD2. The CDR3 loop spans 15 amino acids. Germline V gene sequence: CDR1 SSHAT, CDR2 FNYEAQ (reference sequence). The CDR3 protein is CASSLSGGRQETQYF. CDR3 nucleotides: TGTGCTAGCAGCTTAAGCGGGGGGCGCCAAGAGACCCAGTACTTC.

There are many counts of this clonotype. This rearrangement joins TRBV12-3 or TRBV12-4 to TRBJ1-5; the D is unclear. The CDR3 length is 15 residues. V lost 4 bases and J 5 bases, leaving 15 bases between the germline ends. CDR3: CASSSNPGAYQPQHF. For the CDR3, the DNA is TGTGCCAGCAGTTCAAATCCGGGAGCTTATCAGCCCCAGCATTTT.

This clonotype was counted only a few times. This sequence joins TRBV28 and TRBJ2-3; 8 nucleotides match TRBD2. The CDR3 totals 15 residues. The germline gives CDR1 MDHEN, CDR2 SYDVKM. V lost 6 bases to trimming and J lost 4 bases; unmatched junction nucleotides: 9. The CDR3 sequence is CASSQPRGGADTQYF. The CDR3 DNA reads as TGTGCCAGCAGCCAGCCCCGGGGGGGGGCAGATACGCAGTATTTT.

This clonotype was seen repeatedly, ten times or more. The J gene is TRBJ2-7, the V gene TRBV20-1; D tentatively fits TRBD1 or TRBD2 (5 bases each). Germline values: CDR1 DFQATT, CDR2 SNEGSKA (reference sequence). The CDR3 has 13 residues. Trimming removed 0 bases from V and 6 bases from J, with 12 bases in between. The CDR3 nucleotides read TGCAGTGCTAGAGATTCGGGGCAGGGCGAGCAGTACTTC. It is translated as CSARDSGQGEQYF.

This clonotype was picked up a small number of times. The junction departs from germline at one end; a sequencing error may be responsible. The V call is TRBV5-5, the J call TRBJ1-5, with D uncertain. This CDR3 is 14 amino acids long. CDR1 is SGHKS and CDR2 is YYEKEE in the germline V gene (reference sequence). The CDR3 nucleotides read TGTGCCAGCAGCTACAGTGATAATTATCAGCCCCAGAATTTT. Translation gives CASSYSDNYQPQNF.

This clonotype was counted many times. The V and J genes are TRBV5-6 and TRBJ2-7, with D tentatively TRBD1 or TRBD2 (5 bases each). Trimming left V 4 bases short and J 2 bases short, with 13 bases between. Germline CDR1 and CDR2: SGHDT and YYEEEE. This CDR3 is built from 14 residues. CDR3 nucleotide sequence: TGTGCCAGCAGCCCACCGGGGCAAACCTACGAGCAGTACTTC. Amino acids: CASSPPGQTYEQYF.

This clonotype turned up a few times. The chain recombines TRBV5-4 with TRBJ2-2; perhaps TRBD2 as D (6 bases). The V gene's germline CDR1 is SGHNT and CDR2 YYREEE (reference sequence). The CDR3 consists of 17 residues. V shed 0 bases and J shed 0 bases, with 12 bases lying between them. The CDR3 nucleotides read TGTGCCAGCAGCTTGGACGCGGGGCCCGCGAACACCGGGGAGCTGTTTTTT. Translating gives CASSLDAGPANTGELFF.

Ten or more counts support this clonotype. The CDR3 sequence is CASSFYSGHMNTEAFF. CDR3 DNA: TGTGCCAGCAGCTTTTATTCCGGGCACATGAACACTGAAGCTTTCTTT. The gene calls are TRBV7-9 and TRBJ1-1; D is uncertain. In germline, CDR1 is SEHNR, CDR2 FQNEAQ (reference sequence). Trimming pared 3 bases from V and 0 bases from J, leaving 14 bases between. The CDR3 covers 16 residues.

This clonotype showed up many times. The J gene is TRBJ2-5, the V gene TRBV28; D assignment may be TRBD1 or TRBD2 (5 bases each). The germline CDR1 and CDR2 sequences are MDHEN and SYDVKM. V gave up 4 bases and J gave up 4 bases, with 16 bases separating them. The CDR3 covers 15 residues. Written as DNA, the CDR3 is TGTGCCAGCAGTTCCCTCAGTGATGGGGGAGAGACCCAGTACTTC. It encodes CASSSLSDGGETQYF.

This clonotype was counted ten times or more. This chain connects TRBV5-8 to TRBJ2-3; D gene ambiguous. The germline V and J ends were trimmed by 6 bases and 2 bases, with 10 bases remaining between them. Germline V gene data show CDR1 as SGHTS and CDR2 as YDEGEE. The CDR3 is 13 residues long. In DNA form, the CDR3 reads TGTGCCAGCAAAGACACTGCCACAGATACGCAGTATTTT. Translating it yields CASKDTATDTQYF.

This clonotype appeared many times. The rearrangement joins TRBV29-1 to TRBJ2-2; no firm D call. Trimming cost V 5 bases and J 5 bases, with 12 bases left between them. Germline-derived CDR1 and CDR2 are SQVTM and ANQGSEA. CDR3 length: 13 amino acids. CDR3 DNA: TGCAGCGTTCCCCATCGAGGTACCGGGGAGCTGTTTTTT. It translates to CSVPHRGTGELFF.

The chain combines TRBV18 with TRBJ1-2, with TRBD1 identical over 7 bases. The CDR3 is made up of 14 amino acids. Germline CDR1 is KGHSH and CDR2 is LQKENI. V gave up 6 bases and J gave up 8 bases; unmatched junction bases: 12. The CDR3 region is CASSLDRAMEGYTF. CDR3 in DNA: TGTGCCAGCTCCCTCGACAGGGCGATGGAAGGCTACACCTTC.

This clonotype was observed many times. The rearrangement joins TRBV6-2 or TRBV6-3 to TRBJ2-4; perhaps TRBD1 as D (5 bases). V dropped 0 bases and J dropped 5 bases, with 11 bases sitting between them. The germline V gene has CDR1 MNHEY and CDR2 SVGEGT. This CDR3 is 15 amino acids long. The CDR3 DNA follows: TGTGCCAGCAGTTACTCGACCAGGGCACAAAACATTCAGTACTTC. It encodes CASSYSTRAQNIQYF.